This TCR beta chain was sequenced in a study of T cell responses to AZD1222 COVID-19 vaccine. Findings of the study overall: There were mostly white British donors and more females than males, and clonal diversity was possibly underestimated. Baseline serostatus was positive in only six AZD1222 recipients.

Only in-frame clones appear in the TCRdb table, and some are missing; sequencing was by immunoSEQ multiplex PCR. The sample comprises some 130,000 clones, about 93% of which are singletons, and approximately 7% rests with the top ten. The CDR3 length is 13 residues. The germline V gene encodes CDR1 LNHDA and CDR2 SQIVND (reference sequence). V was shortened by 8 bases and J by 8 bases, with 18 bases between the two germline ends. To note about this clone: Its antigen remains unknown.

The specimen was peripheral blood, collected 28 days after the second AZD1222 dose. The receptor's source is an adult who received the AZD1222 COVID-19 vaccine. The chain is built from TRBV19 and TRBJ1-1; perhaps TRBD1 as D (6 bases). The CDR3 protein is CASSQQGPTEAFF. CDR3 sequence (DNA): TGTGCCAGTTCCCAACAGGGCCCAACCGAAGCTTTCTTT.